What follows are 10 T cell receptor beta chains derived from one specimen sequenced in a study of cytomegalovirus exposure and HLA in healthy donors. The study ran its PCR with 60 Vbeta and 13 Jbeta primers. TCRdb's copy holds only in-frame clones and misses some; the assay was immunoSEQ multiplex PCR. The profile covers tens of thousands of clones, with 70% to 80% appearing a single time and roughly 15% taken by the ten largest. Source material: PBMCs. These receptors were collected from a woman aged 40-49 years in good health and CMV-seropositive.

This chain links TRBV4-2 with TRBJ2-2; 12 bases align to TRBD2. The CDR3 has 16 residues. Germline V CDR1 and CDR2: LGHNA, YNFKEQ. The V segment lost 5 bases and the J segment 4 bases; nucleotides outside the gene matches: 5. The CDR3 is CASSATSGRGTGELFF. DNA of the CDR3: TGTGCCAGCAGCGCGACTAGCGGGAGAGGCACCGGGGAGCTGTTTTTT.

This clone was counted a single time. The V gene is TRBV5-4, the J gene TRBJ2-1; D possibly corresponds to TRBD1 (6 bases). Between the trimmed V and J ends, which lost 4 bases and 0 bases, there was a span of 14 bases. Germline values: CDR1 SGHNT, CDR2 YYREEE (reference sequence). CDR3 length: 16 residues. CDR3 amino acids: CASSSGQPSSYNEQFF. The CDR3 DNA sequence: TGTGCCAGCAGCAGCGGACAGCCAAGCTCCTACAATGAGCAGTTCTTC.

The DNA of the CDR3 is TGTGCCAGCAGGGGGGGACAGGGAAACACCATATATTTT. Residues: CASRGGQGNTIYF. The V call is TRBV9, the J call TRBJ1-3; 7 bases are shared with TRBD1. The ends lost 5 bases at V and 4 bases at J; junction bases unmatched: 3. There are 13 residues in the CDR3. Germline CDR1 and CDR2: SGDLS and YYNGEE.

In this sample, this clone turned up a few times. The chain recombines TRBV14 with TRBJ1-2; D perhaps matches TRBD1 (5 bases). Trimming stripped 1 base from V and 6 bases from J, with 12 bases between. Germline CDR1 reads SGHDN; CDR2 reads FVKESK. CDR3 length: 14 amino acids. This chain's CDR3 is CASSQARRGDGYTF. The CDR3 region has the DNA TGTGCCAGCAGCCAAGCCCGGCGGGGGGATGGCTACACCTTC.

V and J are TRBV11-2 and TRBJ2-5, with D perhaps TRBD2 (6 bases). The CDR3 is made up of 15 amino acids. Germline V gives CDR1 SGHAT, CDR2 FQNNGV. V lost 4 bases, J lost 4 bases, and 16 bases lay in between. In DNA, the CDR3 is TGTGCCAGCAGCTCCACCTTTAGCGGCCGAGAGACCCAGTACTTC. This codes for CASSSTFSGRETQYF.

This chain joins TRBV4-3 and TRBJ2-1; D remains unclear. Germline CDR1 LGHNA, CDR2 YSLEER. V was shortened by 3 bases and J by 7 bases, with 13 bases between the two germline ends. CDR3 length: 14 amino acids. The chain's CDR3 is CASSHSALSNEQFF. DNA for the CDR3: TGCGCCAGCAGCCATTCTGCACTTTCTAATGAGCAGTTCTTC.

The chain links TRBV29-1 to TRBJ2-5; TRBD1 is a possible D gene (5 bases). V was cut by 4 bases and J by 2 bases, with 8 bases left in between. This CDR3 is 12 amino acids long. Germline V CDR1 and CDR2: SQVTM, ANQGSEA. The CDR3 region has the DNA TGCAGCGTTGTCAGGGATCAAGAGACCCAGTACTTC. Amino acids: CSVVRDQETQYF.

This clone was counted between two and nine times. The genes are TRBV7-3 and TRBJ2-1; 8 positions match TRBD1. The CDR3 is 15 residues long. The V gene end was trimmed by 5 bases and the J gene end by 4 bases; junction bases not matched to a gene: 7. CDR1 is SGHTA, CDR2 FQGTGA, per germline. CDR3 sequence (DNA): TGTGCCAGCAGCATGGACAGGGCTTCATACAATGAGCAGTTCTTC. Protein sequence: CASSMDRASYNEQFF.

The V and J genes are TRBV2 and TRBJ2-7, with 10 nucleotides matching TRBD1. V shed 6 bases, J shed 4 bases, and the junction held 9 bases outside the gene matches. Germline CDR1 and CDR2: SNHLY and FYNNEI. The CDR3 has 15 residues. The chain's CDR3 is CASSHRDRGTYEQYF. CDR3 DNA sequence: TGTGCCAGCAGCCACCGGGACAGGGGAACGTACGAGCAGTACTTC.

Here the CDR3 DNA reads TGTGCCAGCAGTTTAGGGCAGATGAACACTGAAGCTTTCTTT. Translating gives CASSLGQMNTEAFF. The chain carries TRBV28 and TRBJ1-1, with D unresolved. This CDR3 has 14 amino acids. The V end was cut by 2 bases, the J end by 0 bases, with 7 bases between. Looked up from germline, CDR1 is MDHEN and CDR2 is SYDVKM. Complete variable domain (other parts from reference TRBV28 and TRBJ1-1): DVKVTQSSRYLVKRTGEKVFLECVQDMDHENMFWYRQDPGLGLRLIYFSYDVKMKEKGDIPEGYSVSREKKERFSLILESASTNQTSMYLCASSLGQMNTEAFFGQGTRLTVV.